The T cell receptor beta chain under discussion was sequenced for a study of CD8 T cells in ankylosing spondylitis. Study outcomes and limitations: Disease-linked clones were found to be CD8+ and relatively rare in peripheral blood. Ankylosing spondylitis blood seemed to carry a telltale TCR beta motif made of eight highly homologous variants.

This CDR3 spans 14 amino acids. Germline lookup yields CDR1 SQVTM and CDR2 ANQGSEA. The V and J ends lost 7 bases and 5 bases respectively, with 18 bases between them. TCRdb reprocessed the 5' RACE reads with MiXCR, giving one entry per CDR3 protein. Of under 850,000 distinct CDR3 sequences listed, roughly 19% are singletons. The sample holds a few counts of this clonotype. Its antigen is unknown. The gene calls are TRBV29-1 and TRBJ1-5; D may be TRBD1 (6 bases). The sequenced material came from blood, either unsorted or a sorted T cell fraction (not recorded which). This TCR derives from a male donor with ankylosing spondylitis. The CDR3 coding sequence is TGCAGCGCCATTTGGGGGAGGGGGGATCAGCCCCAGCATTTT. Translation: CSAIWGRGDQPQHF.